This T cell receptor (beta chain) is from a study of T cells in Graves' hyperthyroidism and ophthalmopathy. TCR beta CDR3 sequences were amplified from RNA transcripts. TCR CDR3 regions were first amplified by RT-PCR with HTBI primers. TCRdb itself ran the multiplex PCR reads through MiXCR, one entry per CDR3 protein. The sample lists fewer than 300,000 distinct CDR3 sequences; less than 30% were seen once. The sample of blood was obtained at first hyperthyroidism diagnosis (before any ophthalmopathy symptoms). Germline CDR1 and CDR2: MNHEY and SVGAGI. V lost 3 bases and J 2 bases, leaving 13 bases between the germline ends. The CDR3 has 15 amino acids. This clonotype was observed many times.

This sequence originates from a man aged 40-50 years with Graves' hyperthyroidism that later progressed to Graves' ophthalmopathy. J is TRBJ1-1 and V is TRBV6-5; no clear D. The material sequenced was blood. The CDR3 sequence is CASSYTTLSNTEAFF. The DNA of the CDR3 is TGTGCCAGCAGTTATACTACCCTAAGCAACACTGAAGCTTTCTTT.